The sequence of this T cell receptor beta chain was determined in a study of radiation and T cells in renal cell carcinoma. For the study at large: Nephrectomy followed 15 Gy stereotactic body radiation by 4 weeks.

Libraries were prepared by immunoSEQ multiplex PCR; TCRdb keeps only in-frame clonotypes and omits some of them. The table shows roughly 130,000 clones, with approximately 75% occurring only once. As to this clone: Its antigen is still unknown.

Germline lookup yields CDR1 PRHDT and CDR2 FYEKMQ (reference sequence). V lost 0 bases to trimming and J lost 5 bases; unmatched junction nucleotides: 12. This CDR3 has 18 amino acids. This sample's time point: blood 2 weeks post-SBRT. Treatment reported: 15 Gy SBRT to primary tumor, nephrectomy 4 weeks later. Points from the study as a whole: From baseline, blood top tumor clonotypes peaked at 2 weeks post-radiation. Pretreatment tumor biopsies were lacking, so baseline clonotypes are unknown.

The specimen comprised blood, sampled from a patient whose treatment included radiotherapy and nephrectomy. This chain uses TRBV13 with TRBJ2-5; 10 nucleotides match TRBD2. This clonotype was sampled from a woman aged 55-70 years with renal cell carcinoma. The CDR3 sequence: CASSLGGSSGGAGETQYF. The CDR3, as DNA: TGTGCCAGCAGCTTAGGCGGATCGAGCGGGGGGGCAGGTGAGACCCAGTACTTC.